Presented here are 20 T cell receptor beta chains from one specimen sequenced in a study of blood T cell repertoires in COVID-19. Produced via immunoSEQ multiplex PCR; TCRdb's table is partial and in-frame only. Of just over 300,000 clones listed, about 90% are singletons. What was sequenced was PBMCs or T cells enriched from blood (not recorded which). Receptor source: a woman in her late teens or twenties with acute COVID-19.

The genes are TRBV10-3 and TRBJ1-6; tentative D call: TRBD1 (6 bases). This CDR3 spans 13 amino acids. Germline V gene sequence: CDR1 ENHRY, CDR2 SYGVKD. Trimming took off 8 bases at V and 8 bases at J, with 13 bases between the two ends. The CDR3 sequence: CAISSGGHSPLHF. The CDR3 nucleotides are TGTGCCATCTCATCCGGGGGGCATTCACCCCTCCACTTT.

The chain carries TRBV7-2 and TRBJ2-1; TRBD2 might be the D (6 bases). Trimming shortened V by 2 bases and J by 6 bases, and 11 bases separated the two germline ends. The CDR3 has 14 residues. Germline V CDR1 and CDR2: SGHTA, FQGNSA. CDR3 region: CASSLRRGGNEQFF. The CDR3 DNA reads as TGTGCCAGCAGCTTAAGGCGGGGAGGCAATGAGCAGTTCTTC.

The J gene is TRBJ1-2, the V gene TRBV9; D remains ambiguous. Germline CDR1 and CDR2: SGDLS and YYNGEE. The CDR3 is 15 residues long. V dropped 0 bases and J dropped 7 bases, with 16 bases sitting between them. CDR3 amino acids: CASSVEFGGPPGYTF. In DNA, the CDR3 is TGTGCCAGCAGCGTAGAGTTCGGAGGGCCGCCTGGCTACACCTTC.

Here the CDR3 DNA reads TGTGCCAGCAGCCCCCCAAGGACTAGCGGAAACAATGAGCAGTTCTTC. It yields the protein CASSPPRTSGNNEQFF. This chain connects TRBV9 to TRBJ2-1, with 10 nucleotides matching TRBD2. The CDR3 totals 16 residues. V was clipped by 4 bases and J by 5 bases; unmatched bases: 9. From germline, CDR1 is SGDLS and CDR2 YYNGEE.

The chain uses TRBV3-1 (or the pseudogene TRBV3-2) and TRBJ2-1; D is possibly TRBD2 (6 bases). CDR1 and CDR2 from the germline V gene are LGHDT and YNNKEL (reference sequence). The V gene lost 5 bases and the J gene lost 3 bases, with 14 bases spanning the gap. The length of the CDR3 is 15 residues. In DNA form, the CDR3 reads TGTGCCAGCAGCGCGGGACGGACCAACTACAATGAGCAGTTCTTC. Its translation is CASSAGRTNYNEQFF.

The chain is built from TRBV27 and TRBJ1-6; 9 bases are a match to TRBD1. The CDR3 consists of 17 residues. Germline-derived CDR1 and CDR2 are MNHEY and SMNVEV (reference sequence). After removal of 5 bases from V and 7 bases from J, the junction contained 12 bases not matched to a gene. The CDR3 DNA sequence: TGTGCCAGCAGTACCCCATCGACAGGGGGATGGAATTCACCCCTCCACTTT. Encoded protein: CASSTPSTGGWNSPLHF.

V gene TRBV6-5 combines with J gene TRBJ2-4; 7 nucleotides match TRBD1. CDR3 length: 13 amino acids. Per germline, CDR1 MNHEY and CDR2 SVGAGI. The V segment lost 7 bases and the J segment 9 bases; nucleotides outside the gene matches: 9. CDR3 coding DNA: TGTGCCAGCATCCCTCGGGACAGTACCATTCAGTACTTC. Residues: CASIPRDSTIQYF.

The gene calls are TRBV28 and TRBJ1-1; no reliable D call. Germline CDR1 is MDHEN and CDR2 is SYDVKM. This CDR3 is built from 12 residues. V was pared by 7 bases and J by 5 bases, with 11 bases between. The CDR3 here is CASTLRGTEAFF. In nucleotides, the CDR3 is TGTGCCAGCACTCTACGCGGGACTGAAGCTTTCTTT.

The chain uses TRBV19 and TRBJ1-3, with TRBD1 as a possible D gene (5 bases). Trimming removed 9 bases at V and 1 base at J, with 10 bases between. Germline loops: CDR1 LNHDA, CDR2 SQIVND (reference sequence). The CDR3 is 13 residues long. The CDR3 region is CASRQRSGNTIYF. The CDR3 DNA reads TGTGCCAGCAGACAGAGGTCTGGAAACACCATATATTTT.

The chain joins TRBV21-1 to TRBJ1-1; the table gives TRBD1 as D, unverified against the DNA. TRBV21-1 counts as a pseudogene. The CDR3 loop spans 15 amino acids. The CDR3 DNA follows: TGTGCCAGCAGCAATCGACAGGGCGGGGAAGCTGAAGCTTTCTTT. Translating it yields CASSNRQGGEAEAFF.

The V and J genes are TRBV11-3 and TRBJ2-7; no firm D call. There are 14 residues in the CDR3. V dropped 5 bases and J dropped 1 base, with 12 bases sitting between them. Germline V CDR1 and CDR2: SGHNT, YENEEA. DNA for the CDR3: TGTGCCAGCAGCCAATCGGGTGTTTCCTACGAGCAGTACTTC. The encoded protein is CASSQSGVSYEQYF.

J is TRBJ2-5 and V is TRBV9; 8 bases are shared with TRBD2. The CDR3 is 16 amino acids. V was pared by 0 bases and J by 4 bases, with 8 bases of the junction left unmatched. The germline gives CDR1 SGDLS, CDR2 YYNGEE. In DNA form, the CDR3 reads TGTGCCAGCAGCGTAGATCCGGCGGGAGGTCGAGAGACCCAGTACTTC. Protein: CASSVDPAGGRETQYF.

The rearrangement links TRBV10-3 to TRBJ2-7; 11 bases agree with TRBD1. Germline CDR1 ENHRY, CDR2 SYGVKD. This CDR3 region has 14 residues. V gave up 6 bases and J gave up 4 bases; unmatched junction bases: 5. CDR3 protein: CAIRAGQGVYEQYF. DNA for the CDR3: TGTGCCATCAGAGCGGGACAGGGGGTTTACGAGCAGTACTTC.

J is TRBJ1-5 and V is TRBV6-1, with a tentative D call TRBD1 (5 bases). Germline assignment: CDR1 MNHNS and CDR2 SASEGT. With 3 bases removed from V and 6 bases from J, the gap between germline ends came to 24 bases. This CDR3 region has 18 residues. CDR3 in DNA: TGTGCCAGCAGTGACCCCCCAGGGAGGGTAAGGGGAGGTCAGCCCCAGCATTTT. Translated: CASSDPPGRVRGGQPQHF.

CDR3 coding DNA: TGTGCCAGCAAGGGAGCAGGGGAAGGTGAAAAACTGTTTTTT. It encodes CASKGAGEGEKLFF. J is TRBJ1-4 and V is TRBV28; D might be TRBD1 (6 bases). V was clipped by 7 bases and J by 7 bases, with 16 bases between them. This CDR3 has 14 amino acids. Germline V CDR1 and CDR2: MDHEN, SYDVKM.

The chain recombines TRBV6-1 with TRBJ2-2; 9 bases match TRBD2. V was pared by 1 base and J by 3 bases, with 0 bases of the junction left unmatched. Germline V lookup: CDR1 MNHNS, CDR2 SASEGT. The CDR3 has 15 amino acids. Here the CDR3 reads CASSEGTSDTGELFF. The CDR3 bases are TGTGCCAGCAGTGAAGGGACTAGCGACACCGGGGAGCTGTTTTTT.

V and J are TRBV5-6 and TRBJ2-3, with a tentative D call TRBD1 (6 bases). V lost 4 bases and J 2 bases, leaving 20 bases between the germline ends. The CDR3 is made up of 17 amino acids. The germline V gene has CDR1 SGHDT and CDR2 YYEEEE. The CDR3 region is CASSQQTGFALTDTQYF. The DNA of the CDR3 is TGTGCCAGCAGCCAGCAAACAGGGTTTGCCCTCACAGATACGCAGTATTTT.

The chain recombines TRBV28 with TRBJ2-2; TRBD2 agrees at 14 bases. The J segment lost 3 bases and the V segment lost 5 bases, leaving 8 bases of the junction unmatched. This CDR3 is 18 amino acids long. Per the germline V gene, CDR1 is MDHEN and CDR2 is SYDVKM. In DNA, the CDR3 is TGTGCCAGCAGTCTGACTAGCGGGAGGGCCTCGGACACCGGGGAGCTGTTTTTT. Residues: CASSLTSGRASDTGELFF. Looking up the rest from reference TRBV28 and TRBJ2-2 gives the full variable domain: DVKVTQSSRYLVKRTGEKVFLECVQDMDHENMFWYRQDPGLGLRLIYFSYDVKMKEKGDIPEGYSVSREKKERFSLILESASTNQTSMYLCASSLTSGRASDTGELFFGEGSRLTVL.

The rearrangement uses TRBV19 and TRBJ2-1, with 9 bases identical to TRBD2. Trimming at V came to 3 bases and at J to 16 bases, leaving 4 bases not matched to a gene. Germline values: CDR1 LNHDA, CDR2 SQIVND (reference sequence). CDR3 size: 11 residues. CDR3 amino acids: CASSMGTSCFF. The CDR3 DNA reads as TGTGCCAGTAGTATGGGGACTAGCTGTTTCTTC.

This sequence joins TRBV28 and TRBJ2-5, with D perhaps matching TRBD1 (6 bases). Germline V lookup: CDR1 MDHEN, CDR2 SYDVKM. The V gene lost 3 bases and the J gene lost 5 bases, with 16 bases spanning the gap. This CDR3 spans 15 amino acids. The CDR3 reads CASSFGTSGLETQYF. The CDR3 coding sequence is TGTGCCAGCAGTTTTGGGACATCGGGTTTGGAGACCCAGTACTTC.